The 32 T cell receptor beta chains below come from one sample, sequenced in a study of T cell responses to AZD1222 COVID-19 vaccine. Here immunoSEQ multiplex PCR was the method, and the copy in TCRdb shows in-frame clones only, minus some. This sample has about 180,000 clones, with about 90% found just once. Sequencing used peripheral blood, obtained on day 0 of AZD1222 vaccination. The receptors originated from an adult in good health.

V and J are TRBV19 and TRBJ1-1, with TRBD1 matching over 11 bases. V lost 5 bases and J lost 5; bases outside the gene matches: 4. Germline CDR1 LNHDA, CDR2 SQIVND (reference sequence). This CDR3 is 14 amino acids long. The CDR3 nucleotides read TGTGCCAGTAGTTATGGACAGGGGGCTACTGAAGCTTTCTTT. This gives the protein CASSYGQGATEAFF. Based on the CDR3 plus reference TRBV19 and TRBJ1-1, the full variable domain is DGGITQSPKYLFRKEGQNVTLSCEQNLNHDAMYWYRQDPGQGLRLIYYSQIVNDFQKGDIAEGYSVSREKKESFPLTVTSAQKNPTAFYLCASSYGQGATEAFFGQGTRLTVV.

This chain joins TRBV11-3 and TRBJ2-3; 7 bases fit TRBD1. The CDR3 spans 15 residues. The V gene end was trimmed by 5 bases and the J gene end by 3 bases; junction bases not matched to a gene: 8. Per germline, CDR1 SGHNT and CDR2 YENEEA. CDR3 DNA: TGTGCCAGCAGCCCACAGGGGATGCCTACAGATACGCAGTATTTT. Translation gives CASSPQGMPTDTQYF.

The CDR3 region is CASSLDRYYGYTF. The CDR3 DNA sequence: TGTGCCAGCAGCTTAGATCGATATTATGGCTACACCTTC. The chain employs TRBV11-2 and TRBJ1-2; D uncertain. Germline V gene lookup returns CDR1 SGHAT and CDR2 FQNNGV. CDR3 length equals 13 residues. Trimming removed 0 bases from V and 5 bases from J, with 7 bases in between.

The chain joins TRBV18 to TRBJ2-7; no clear D gene. The V and J ends lost 5 bases and 4 bases respectively, with 9 bases between them. The length of the CDR3 is 12 residues. Germline V gene data show CDR1 as KGHSH and CDR2 as LQKENI. The CDR3 bases are TGTGCCAGCTCATCTGAGATATACGAGCAGTACTTC. It yields the protein CASSSEIYEQYF.

In its sample, this clone was seen a few times. The V call is TRBV5-1, the J call TRBJ1-2; D uncertain. CDR1 and CDR2 (germline): SGHRS, YFSETQ. The CDR3 loop spans 14 amino acids. V was cut by 4 bases and J by 3 bases, with 13 bases left in between. The chain's CDR3 is CASSLDGRDYGYTF. Here the CDR3 DNA reads TGCGCCAGCAGCCTGGACGGGAGGGACTATGGCTACACCTTC.

V is TRBV7-8 and J is TRBJ1-1, with no clear D. Germline V gene lookup returns CDR1 SGHVS and CDR2 FQNEAQ. This CDR3 comprises 14 residues. The ends were cut back, 2 bases at V and 1 base at J, with 8 bases in the middle. CDR3 region: CASSLLGPNTEAFF. CDR3 DNA sequence: TGTGCCAGCAGCTTACTAGGACCGAACACTGAAGCTTTCTTT.

The V call is TRBV30, the J call TRBJ1-1; D gene unclear. In germline, CDR1 is GTSNPN, CDR2 SVGIG (reference sequence). This CDR3 has 11 residues. V was clipped by 5 bases and J by 2 bases, with 6 bases between them. In nucleotides, the CDR3 is TGTGCCTGGGCGCCTAACACTGAAGCTTTCTTT. Translated, it gives CAWAPNTEAFF.

The count of this clone is one. The chain is built from TRBV4-2 and TRBJ1-3; 7 bases agree with TRBD1. This CDR3 spans 16 amino acids. V trimming: 2 bases; J trimming: 0 bases; junction bases outside the gene matches: 4. Germline-derived CDR1 and CDR2 are LGHNA and YNFKEQ. The CDR3: CASSQLDRYSGNTIYF. CDR3 nucleotide sequence: TGTGCCAGCAGCCAACTGGACAGGTACTCTGGAAACACCATATATTTT.

This clone occurred once. The chain joins TRBV6-1 to TRBJ1-2; maybe TRBD1 (6 bases). Germline CDR1 MNHNS, CDR2 SASEGT. Trimming cost V 0 bases and J 8 bases, with 13 bases left between them. This CDR3 spans 14 amino acids. CDR3 sequence reads: CASSEAPGAKGYTF. The CDR3 nucleotides read TGTGCCAGCAGTGAAGCACCGGGGGCGAAAGGCTACACCTTC.

The chain has TRBV4-2 and TRBJ2-2, with 10 bases that match TRBD2. J gave up 6 bases and V 1 base, and 2 bases lay outside the gene matches. The V gene's germline CDR1 is LGHNA and CDR2 YNFKEQ. The CDR3 loop spans 15 amino acids. The CDR3 here is CASSQVSGRSGELFF. The CDR3 DNA reads TGTGCCAGCAGCCAAGTTAGCGGGAGGTCCGGGGAGCTGTTTTTT.

V and J are TRBV27 and TRBJ1-2; no firm D call. V lost 3 bases and J lost 3, with 8 bases in between. This CDR3 spans 13 amino acids. Germline V gene lookup returns CDR1 MNHEY and CDR2 SMNVEV (reference sequence). This chain's CDR3 is CASSFGSDYGYTF. The DNA for the CDR3 is TGTGCCAGCAGTTTCGGCAGTGACTATGGCTACACCTTC.

This rearrangement joins TRBV30 to TRBJ1-2; tentatively, D is TRBD1 (6 bases). From germline, CDR1 is GTSNPN and CDR2 SVGIG (reference sequence). The CDR3 extends over 14 amino acids. The germline V and J ends were trimmed by 0 bases and 2 bases, with 10 bases remaining between them. In DNA, the CDR3 is TGTGCCTGGAGTGTCGGCAGGGGCAACTATGGCTACACCTTC. Its translation: CAWSVGRGNYGYTF. Supplemented by reference TRBV30 and TRBJ1-2, the full variable domain reads SQTIHQWPATLVQPVGSPLSLECTVEGTSNPNLYWYRQAAGRGLQLLFYSVGIGQISSEVPQNLSASRPQDRQFILSSKKLLLSDSGFYLCAWSVGRGNYGYTFGSGTRLTVV.

V gene TRBV21-1 combines with J gene TRBJ1-3. TRBV21-1 is recorded as a pseudogene. The CDR3 length is 18 residues. The CDR3 loop reads CASLKENVRGKPGNTIYF. As DNA, the CDR3 is TGTGCCAGCCTCAAAGAAAACGTTCGGGGCAAGCCTGGAAACACCATATATTTT.

The chain carries TRBV5-1 and TRBJ1-5; no clear D. In germline, CDR1 is SGHRS, CDR2 YFSETQ. The CDR3 sequence is 15 residues long. Trimming pared 0 bases from V and 6 bases from J, leaving 13 bases between. The CDR3 loop reads CASSLAGGLGQPQHF. CDR3 nucleotide sequence: TGCGCCAGCAGCTTGGCCGGAGGGTTGGGTCAGCCCCAGCATTTT.

The chain recombines TRBV9 with TRBJ2-7; possibly TRBD1 for D (5 bases). Germline-derived CDR1 and CDR2 are SGDLS and YYNGEE. V was clipped by 0 bases and J by 1 base, with 8 bases between them. The CDR3 is made up of 14 amino acids. The CDR3 DNA reads TGTGCCAGCAGCGTAGCTACAGGATCCTACGAGCAGTACTTC. It encodes CASSVATGSYEQYF.

The chain is built from TRBV10-3 and TRBJ2-1; 8 positions agree with TRBD2. The V gene end was trimmed by 3 bases and the J gene end by 7 bases; junction bases not matched to a gene: 8. Germline values: CDR1 ENHRY, CDR2 SYGVKD. The CDR3 length is 15 residues. In DNA form, the CDR3 reads TGTGCCATCAGTGACGCCGGGAGGGCCGAGAATGAGCAGTTCTTC. Translated: CAISDAGRAENEQFF.

The chain combines TRBV20-1 with TRBJ1-1; D is unresolved. CDR3 length: 14 amino acids. Trimming took 3 bases from V and 10 from J, leaving 21 bases between them. Germline CDR1 DFQATT, CDR2 SNEGSKA (reference sequence). The CDR3 coding sequence is TGCAGTGCTAGTGAGAAGGCCTTGCGAATTGGAGCTTTCTTT. This codes for CSASEKALRIGAFF.

This chain uses TRBV5-1 with TRBJ2-1, with 9 bases fitting TRBD2. The CDR3 contains 16 residues. In germline, CDR1 is SGHRS, CDR2 YFSETQ. V was pared by 0 bases and J by 4 bases, with 5 bases of the junction left unmatched. CDR3 sequence (DNA): TGCGCCAGCAGCTTGGAGGCGGGAGGGGTGTACAATGAGCAGTTCTTC. Translated: CASSLEAGGVYNEQFF.

The chain recombines TRBV19 with TRBJ1-5; a possible D gene is TRBD1 (5 bases). CDR3 length: 14 amino acids. In germline, CDR1 is LNHDA, CDR2 SQIVND (reference sequence). V was pared by 7 bases and J by 3 bases, with 13 bases between. The DNA for the CDR3 is TGTGCCAGTAAGCCCAGGGTTTACAATCAGCCCCAGCATTTT. Translation: CASKPRVYNQPQHF.

The rearrangement links TRBV9 to TRBJ2-7, with D perhaps matching TRBD2 (6 bases). The V end lost 0 bases, the J end lost 11 bases, and 18 bases lay between the germline ends. This CDR3 region has 14 residues. The germline V gene encodes CDR1 SGDLS and CDR2 YYNGEE. The CDR3 spells CASSVGPSSGGEYF. The CDR3, as DNA: TGTGCCAGCAGCGTAGGGCCCTCCTCCGGCGGGGAGTACTTC.

The chain links TRBV4-1 to TRBJ2-1; TRBD2 aligns across 7 bases. The CDR3 extends over 16 amino acids. CDR1 is MGHRA, CDR2 YSYEKL, per germline. V gave up 4 bases and J gave up 3 bases; unmatched junction bases: 9. CDR3 amino acids: CASSPFSGTNYNEQFF. CDR3 bases: TGCGCCAGCAGCCCATTCTCCGGGACTAACTACAATGAGCAGTTCTTC.

The chain uses TRBV7-6 and TRBJ1-1; 10 bases map to TRBD1. V trimming: 5 bases; J trimming: 1 base; junction bases outside the gene matches: 10. The germline CDR1 and CDR2 sequences are SGHVS and FNYEAQ. The CDR3 is 17 amino acids. The CDR3 loop is CASSRGTGALKNTEAFF. The CDR3 DNA reads TGTGCCAGCAGCCGGGGGACAGGGGCACTCAAGAACACTGAAGCTTTCTTT. The full variable domain, its missing parts supplied by reference TRBV7-6 and TRBJ1-1, is GAGVSQSPRYKVTKRGQDVALRCDPISGHVSLYWYRQALGQGPEFLTYFNYEAQQDKSGLPNDRFSAERPEGSISTLTIQRTEQRDSAMYRCASSRGTGALKNTEAFFGQGTRLTVV.

The rearrangement uses TRBV9 and TRBJ1-1; a possible D gene is TRBD1 (5 bases). CDR3 length: 16 residues. Germline assignment: CDR1 SGDLS and CDR2 YYNGEE. Trimming took 2 bases from V and 0 from J, leaving 14 bases between them. The CDR3 DNA follows: TGTGCCAGCAGCGTCCACACGACAGAAATGAACACTGAAGCTTTCTTT. Residues: CASSVHTTEMNTEAFF. Drawing the rest from reference TRBV9 and TRBJ1-1, the complete variable domain is DSGVTQTPKHLITATGQRVTLRCSPRSGDLSVYWYQQSLDQGLQFLIQYYNGEERAKGNILERFSAQQFPDLHSELNLSSLELGDSALYFCASSVHTTEMNTEAFFGQGTRLTVV.

This chain joins TRBV5-1 and TRBJ2-2; 9 bases agree with TRBD2. The CDR3 has 21 amino acids. V trimming: 3 bases; J trimming: 5 bases; junction bases outside the gene matches: 23. CDR1 and CDR2 from the germline V gene are SGHRS and YFSETQ. The CDR3 is CASSSRADRERGRAVTGELFF. In DNA, the CDR3 is TGCGCCAGCAGCTCGCGTGCCGACAGGGAGCGCGGGAGGGCCGTTACCGGGGAGCTGTTTTTT.

The rearrangement joins TRBV6-1 to TRBJ2-7, with TRBD2 as a possible D gene (6 bases). Germline V gene lookup returns CDR1 MNHNS and CDR2 SASEGT. Trimming cost V 4 bases and J 3 bases, with 19 bases left between them. The CDR3 loop spans 16 amino acids. The CDR3 reads CASSVGLRFSGYEQYF. CDR3 in DNA: TGTGCCAGCAGTGTGGGACTTAGATTTAGTGGCTACGAGCAGTACTTC.

This chain joins TRBV28 and TRBJ1-5; D is unresolved. V lost 7 bases, J lost 0 bases, and 25 bases lay in between. Per the germline V gene, CDR1 is MDHEN and CDR2 is SYDVKM. CDR3 size: 19 residues. The DNA for the CDR3 is TGTGCCAGCACAAGTTCAGATGGCAGCTTATTTAATAGCAATCAGCCCCAGCATTTT. Its translation is CASTSSDGSLFNSNQPQHF.

This clone was recorded a few times. This chain uses TRBV6-1 with TRBJ1-2; no definite D call. Germline-derived CDR1 and CDR2 are MNHNS and SASEGT. There are 16 residues in the CDR3. Trimming took 1 base from V and 5 from J, leaving 17 bases between them. CDR3 amino acids: CASSEGAYKNLYGYTF. The CDR3 bases are TGTGCCAGCAGTGAAGGTGCTTACAAGAACCTATATGGCTACACCTTC.

CDR3 residues: CASRLTGRMNTEAFF. The CDR3 DNA sequence: TGTGCCAGCAGACTGACAGGGCGCATGAACACTGAAGCTTTCTTT. The rearrangement joins TRBV2 to TRBJ1-1, with 7 bases lining up with TRBD1. This CDR3 comprises 15 residues. The J segment lost 0 bases and the V segment lost 6 bases, leaving 7 bases of the junction unmatched. From germline, CDR1 is SNHLY and CDR2 FYNNEI.

CDR3 in DNA: TGTGCCAGCAGTTTACGAGCGGGAGTCCCCGAGACCCAGTACTTC. This encodes CASSLRAGVPETQYF. This chain links TRBV27 with TRBJ2-5; 8 bases map to TRBD2. Trimming at V came to 2 bases and at J to 5 bases, leaving 7 bases not matched to a gene. The CDR3 has 15 amino acids. The germline V gene has CDR1 MNHEY and CDR2 SMNVEV (reference sequence).

The chain joins TRBV3-1 (or the pseudogene TRBV3-2) to TRBJ2-5; D is tentatively TRBD1 or TRBD2 (5 bases each). This CDR3 is 14 amino acids long. V lost 4 bases, J lost 4 bases, and 13 bases lay in between. Looked up from germline, CDR1 is LGHDT and CDR2 is YNNKEL (reference sequence). This chain's CDR3 is CASSRQTRGETQYF. CDR3 sequence (DNA): TGTGCCAGCAGCCGACAGACACGGGGAGAGACCCAGTACTTC.

V and J are TRBV30 and TRBJ1-6; D is ambiguous. There are 16 residues in the CDR3. The germline CDR1 and CDR2 sequences are GTSNPN and SVGIG (reference sequence). V gave up 0 bases and J gave up 2 bases, with 11 bases separating them. CDR3 coding DNA: TGTGCCTGGAGTGTGTCTGGGATCCCCTATAATTCACCCCTCCACTTT. Translating gives CAWSVSGIPYNSPLHF.

The chain links TRBV12-3 or TRBV12-4 to TRBJ2-7; 7 bases are shared with TRBD2. V shed 6 bases and J 7 bases; nucleotides not matched to a gene: 6. This CDR3 has 12 amino acids. CDR3 in amino acids: CASRPSGGEQYF. CDR3 bases: TGTGCCAGCAGACCCTCCGGGGGGGAGCAGTACTTC.